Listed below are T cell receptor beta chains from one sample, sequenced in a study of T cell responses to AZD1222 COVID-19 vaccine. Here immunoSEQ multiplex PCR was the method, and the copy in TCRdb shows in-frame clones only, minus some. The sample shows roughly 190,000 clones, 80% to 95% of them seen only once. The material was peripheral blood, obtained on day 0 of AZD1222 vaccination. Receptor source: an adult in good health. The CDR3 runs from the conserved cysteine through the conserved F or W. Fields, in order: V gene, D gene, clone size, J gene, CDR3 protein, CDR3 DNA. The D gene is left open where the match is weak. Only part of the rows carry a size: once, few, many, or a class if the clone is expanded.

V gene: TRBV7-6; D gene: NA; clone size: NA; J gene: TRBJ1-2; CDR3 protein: CASGPGYGYTF; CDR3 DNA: TGTGCCAGCGGTCCTGGCTATGGCTACACCTTC
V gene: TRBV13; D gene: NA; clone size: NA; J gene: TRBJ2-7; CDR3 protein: CASSLSAGSYEQYF; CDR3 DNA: TGTGCCAGCAGCTTATCGGCAGGGTCCTACGAGCAGTACTTC
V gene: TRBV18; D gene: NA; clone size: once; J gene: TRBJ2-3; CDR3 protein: CASSPTEDTQYF; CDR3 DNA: TGTGCCAGCTCACCCACGGAGGATACGCAGTATTTT
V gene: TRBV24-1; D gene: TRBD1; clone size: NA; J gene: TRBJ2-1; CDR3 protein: CATSDGGTGASYNEQFF; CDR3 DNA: TGTGCCACCAGTGATGGGGGGACAGGGGCCTCCTACAATGAGCAGTTCTTC
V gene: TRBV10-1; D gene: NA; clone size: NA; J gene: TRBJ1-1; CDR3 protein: CASSQVVDTEAFF; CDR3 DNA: TGCGCCAGCAGTCAGGTAGTAGATACTGAAGCTTTCTTT
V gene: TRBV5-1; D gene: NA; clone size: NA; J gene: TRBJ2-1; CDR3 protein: CASSDGVGGSGLYNEQFF; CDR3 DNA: TGCGCCAGCAGCGACGGGGTAGGAGGGAGCGGGCTCTACAATGAGCAGTTCTTC
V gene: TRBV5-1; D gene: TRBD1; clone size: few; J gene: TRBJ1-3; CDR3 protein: CASSRDRDLAGNTIYF; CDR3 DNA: TGCGCCAGCAGCCGGGACAGGGATCTGGCTGGAAACACCATATATTTT
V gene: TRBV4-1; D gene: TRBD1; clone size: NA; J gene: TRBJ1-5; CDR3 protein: CASSQVGQGRQPQHF; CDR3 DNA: TGCGCCAGCAGCCAAGTCGGACAGGGGCGCCAGCCCCAGCATTTT
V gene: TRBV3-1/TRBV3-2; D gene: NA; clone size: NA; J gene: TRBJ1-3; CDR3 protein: CASNKGTDSGNTIYF; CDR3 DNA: TGTGCCAGCAATAAAGGGACGGACTCTGGAAACACCATATATTTT
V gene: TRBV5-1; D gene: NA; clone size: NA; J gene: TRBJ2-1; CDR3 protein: CASSLSTGTSYNEQFF; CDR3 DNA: TGCGCCAGCAGCTTGTCAACAGGGACTTCCTACAATGAGCAGTTCTTC
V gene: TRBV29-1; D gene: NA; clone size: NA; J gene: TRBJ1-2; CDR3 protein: CSASDSGGYTF; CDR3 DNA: TGCAGCGCCTCGGACAGCGGGGGCTACACCTTC
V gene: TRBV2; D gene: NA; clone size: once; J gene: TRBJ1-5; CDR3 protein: CASIGGKGMDQPQHF; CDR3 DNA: TGTGCCAGCATTGGCGGTAAGGGGATGGATCAGCCCCAGCATTTT
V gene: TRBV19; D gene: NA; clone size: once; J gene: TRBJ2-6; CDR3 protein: CASRDYPSSGANVLTF; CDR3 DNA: TGTGCCAGTAGGGACTATCCTAGCTCTGGGGCCAACGTCCTGACTTTC
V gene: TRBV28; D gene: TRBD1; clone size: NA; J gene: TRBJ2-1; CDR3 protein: CASRHDRGHWVYNEQFF; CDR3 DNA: TGTGCCAGCAGGCACGACAGGGGGCATTGGGTCTACAATGAGCAGTTCTTC
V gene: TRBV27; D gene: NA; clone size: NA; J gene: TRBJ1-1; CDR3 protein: CASSFWSTEAFF; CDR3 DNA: TGTGCCAGCAGTTTTTGGAGCACTGAAGCTTTCTTT
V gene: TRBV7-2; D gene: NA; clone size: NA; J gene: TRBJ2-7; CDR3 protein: CASSLDVGLRGAEQYF; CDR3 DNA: TGTGCCAGCAGCTTAGATGTCGGTTTAAGGGGTGCCGAGCAGTACTTC
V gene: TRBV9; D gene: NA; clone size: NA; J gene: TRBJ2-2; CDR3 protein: CASSRPSNTGELFF; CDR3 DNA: TGTGCCAGCAGCCGTCCCTCGAACACCGGGGAGCTGTTTTTT
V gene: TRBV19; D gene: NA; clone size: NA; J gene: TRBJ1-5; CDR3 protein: CASSIIYNQPQHF; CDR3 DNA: TGTGCCAGTAGTATCATATACAATCAGCCCCAGCATTTT
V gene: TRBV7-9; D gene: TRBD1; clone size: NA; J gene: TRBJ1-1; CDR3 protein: CASSDRDRATEAFF; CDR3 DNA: TGTGCCAGCAGCGACCGGGACAGGGCCACTGAAGCTTTCTTT
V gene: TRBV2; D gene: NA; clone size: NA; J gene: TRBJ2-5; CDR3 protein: CASRRDRVPQETQYF; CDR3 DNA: TGTGCCAGCAGGAGGGATAGAGTTCCCCAAGAGACCCAGTACTTC
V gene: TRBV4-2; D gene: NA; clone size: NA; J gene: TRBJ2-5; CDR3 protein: CASSQDLRETQYF; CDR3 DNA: TGTGCCAGCAGCCAAGATTTAAGGGAGACCCAGTACTTC
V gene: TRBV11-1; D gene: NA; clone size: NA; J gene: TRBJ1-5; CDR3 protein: CASSSQIGQPQHF; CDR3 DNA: TGTGCCAGCAGCTCTCAAATAGGTCAGCCCCAGCATTTT
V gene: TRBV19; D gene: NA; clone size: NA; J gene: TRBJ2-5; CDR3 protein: CASSIFSGQETQYF; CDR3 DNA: TGTGCCAGTAGTATATTCAGCGGCCAAGAGACCCAGTACTTC
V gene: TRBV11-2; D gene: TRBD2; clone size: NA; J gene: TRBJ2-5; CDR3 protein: CASSLELAGGPRETQYF; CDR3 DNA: TGTGCCAGCAGCTTAGAACTAGCGGGGGGGCCGAGGGAGACCCAGTACTTC
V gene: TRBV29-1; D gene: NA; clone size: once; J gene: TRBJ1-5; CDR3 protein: CSAVTRDGNQPQHF; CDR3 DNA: TGCAGCGCCGTAACTCGGGATGGCAATCAGCCCCAGCATTTT
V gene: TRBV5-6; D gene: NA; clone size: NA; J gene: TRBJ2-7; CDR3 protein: CASSQYDEQYF; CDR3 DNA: TGTGCCAGCAGCCAATACGATGAGCAGTACTTC
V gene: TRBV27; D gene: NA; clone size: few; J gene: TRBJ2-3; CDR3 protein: CASSQNPPRADTQYF; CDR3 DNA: TGTGCCAGCAGCCAGAACCCCCCCCGTGCAGATACGCAGTATTTT
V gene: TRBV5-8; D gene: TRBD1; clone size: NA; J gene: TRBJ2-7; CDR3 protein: CASSSTGQWKAYEQYF; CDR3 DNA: TGTGCCAGCAGCTCGACGGGACAGTGGAAAGCCTACGAGCAGTACTTC
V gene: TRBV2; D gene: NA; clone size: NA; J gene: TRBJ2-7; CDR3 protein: CASRPETGSYEQYF; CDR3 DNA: TGTGCCAGCCGTCCCGAGACGGGTTCCTACGAGCAGTACTTC
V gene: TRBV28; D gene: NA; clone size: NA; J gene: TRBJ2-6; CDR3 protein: CASRLTGANVLTF; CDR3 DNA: TGTGCCAGCAGATTGACGGGGGCCAACGTCCTGACTTTC
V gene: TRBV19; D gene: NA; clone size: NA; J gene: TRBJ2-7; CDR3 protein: CASSVDPWGEQYF; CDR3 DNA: TGTGCCAGTAGTGTAGACCCTTGGGGCGAGCAGTACTTC
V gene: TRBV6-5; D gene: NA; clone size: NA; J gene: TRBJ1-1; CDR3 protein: CASMGHLNTEAFF; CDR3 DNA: TGTGCCAGCATGGGACACCTGAACACTGAAGCTTTCTTT
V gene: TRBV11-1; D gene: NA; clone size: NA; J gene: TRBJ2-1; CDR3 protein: CASSLEPDPNEQFF; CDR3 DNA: TGTGCCAGCAGCTTAGAGCCGGACCCCAATGAGCAGTTCTTC
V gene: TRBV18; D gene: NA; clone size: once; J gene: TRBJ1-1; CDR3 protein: CASSPGAVDSTEAFF; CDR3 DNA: TGTGCCAGCTCACCTGGGGCCGTGGATAGCACTGAAGCTTTCTTT
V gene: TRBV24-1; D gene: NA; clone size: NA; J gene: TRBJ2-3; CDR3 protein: CATHHPYRGEGPPSTDTQYF; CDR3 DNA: TGTGCCACCCACCACCCCTATAGGGGGGAGGGACCTCCTAGCACAGATACGCAGTATTTT
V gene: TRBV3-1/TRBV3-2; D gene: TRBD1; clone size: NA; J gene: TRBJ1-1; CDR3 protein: CASSHIDRGTAFF; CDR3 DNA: TGTGCCAGCAGCCATATAGACAGGGGAACTGCTTTCTTT
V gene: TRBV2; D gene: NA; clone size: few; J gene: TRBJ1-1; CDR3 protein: CASAPIKNTEAFF; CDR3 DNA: TGTGCCAGCGCCCCGATCAAAAACACTGAAGCTTTCTTT
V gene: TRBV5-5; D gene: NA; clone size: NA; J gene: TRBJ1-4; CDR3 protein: CASSSWTDRREKLFF; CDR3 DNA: TGTGCCAGCAGCTCATGGACAGACCGGCGCGAAAAACTGTTTTTT
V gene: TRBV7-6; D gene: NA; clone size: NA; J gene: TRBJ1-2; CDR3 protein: CASSLGVSYGYTF; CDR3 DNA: TGTGCCAGCAGCTTAGGTGTTAGCTATGGCTACACCTTC
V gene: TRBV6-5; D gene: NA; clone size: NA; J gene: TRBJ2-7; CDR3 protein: CASKKGSVREDEQYF; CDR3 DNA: TGTGCCAGCAAGAAGGGTTCGGTCAGGGAGGACGAGCAGTACTTC